The sample holds one count of the clone carrying this TCR beta chain. These data belong to a study of T cell changes during pregnancy in multiple sclerosis. CDR3 length equals 13 residues. Trimming at V came to 7 bases and at J to 8 bases, leaving 7 bases not matched to a gene. Germline values: CDR1 MNHNS, CDR2 SASEGT. Generated by immunoSEQ multiplex PCR, the TCRdb table keeps only in-frame clones and is missing some. The data show roughly 69,000 clones, about 90% seen once. The genes are TRBV6-1 and TRBJ2-4; 8 nucleotides match TRBD2. The TCR originated in a female donor with multiple sclerosis, enrolled in a pregnancy study. Material: peripheral blood, obtained after pregnancy. This CDR3 reads CASKQAGDHIQYF. CDR3 bases: TGTGCCAGCAAACAAGCGGGAGATCACATTCAGTACTTC.